These 24 T cell receptor beta chains originate from one sample sequenced in a study of T cell clonotyping in hematopoietic cell transplantation. Repertoires were generated with immunoSEQ multiplex PCR, while TCRdb's copy carries only in-frame clones and drops some. The profile shows approximately 20,000 clones, under 85% of them singletons. Source material: peripheral blood mononuclear cells. These receptors were taken from a man aged 55 to 70 in good health. Some clones in this sample may be carry-over from other donors' samples.

The chain uses TRBV19 and TRBJ1-3; no reliable D call. Trimming removed 8 bases at V and 0 bases at J, with 23 bases between. CDR3 length: 18 residues. The V gene's germline CDR1 is LNHDA and CDR2 SQIVND (reference sequence). CDR3 loop: CASGIRVPSPLSGNTIYF. For the CDR3, the DNA is TGTGCCAGTGGAATCCGGGTCCCGTCCCCACTCTCTGGAAACACCATATATTTT. Using reference TRBV19 and TRBJ1-3 for the parts outside the CDR3, the full variable domain is DGGITQSPKYLFRKEGQNVTLSCEQNLNHDAMYWYRQDPGQGLRLIYYSQIVNDFQKGDIAEGYSVSREKKESFPLTVTSAQKNPTAFYLCASGIRVPSPLSGNTIYFGEGSWLTVV.

The chain is built from TRBV29-1 and TRBJ1-2; unclear D gene. The germline V and J ends were trimmed by 6 bases and 4 bases, with 12 bases remaining between them. The CDR3 has 12 residues. Germline V gene lookup returns CDR1 SQVTM and CDR2 ANQGSEA. The CDR3 reads CSVIGLGYGYTF. Here the CDR3 DNA reads TGCAGCGTCATTGGACTAGGCTATGGCTACACCTTC. Full variable domain (rest looked up from reference TRBV29-1 and TRBJ1-2): SAVISQKPSRDICQRGTSLTIQCQVDSQVTMMFWYRQQPGQSLTLIATANQGSEATYESGFVIDKFPISRPNLTFSTLTVSNMSPEDSSIYLCSVIGLGYGYTFGSGTRLTVV.

Note on this clone: Germline and junction disagree at one end, which may indicate a read error. The J gene is TRBJ1-3, the V gene TRBV4-3; D remains unclear. Germline-derived CDR1 and CDR2 are LGHNA and YSLEER. The length of the CDR3 is 15 residues. The CDR3, as DNA: TGCTCCAGCAGCCCCATGGGGAACTCTGGAAACACCATATATTTT. This sequence encodes CSSSPMGNSGNTIYF.

J is TRBJ2-3 and V is TRBV27; 11 nucleotides line up with TRBD1. The V gene end was trimmed by 6 bases and the J gene end by 4 bases; junction bases not matched to a gene: 6. The length of the CDR3 is 15 residues. Germline-derived CDR1 and CDR2 are MNHEY and SMNVEV (reference sequence). The DNA of the CDR3 is TGTGCCAGCAGCAGGACAGGGGGCCTTGCAGATACGCAGTATTTT. This gives the protein CASSRTGGLADTQYF.

V is TRBV28 and J is TRBJ2-7; D not resolved. The V gene lost 6 bases and the J gene lost 6 bases, with 15 bases spanning the gap. Germline lookup yields CDR1 MDHEN and CDR2 SYDVKM. This CDR3 is 13 amino acids long. The CDR3 sequence is CASSHPPPAEQYF. In DNA form, the CDR3 reads TGTGCCAGCAGCCACCCCCCGCCGGCCGAGCAGTACTTC.

The chain carries TRBV5-4 and TRBJ1-2, with 8 bases matching TRBD1. After removal of 0 bases from V and 4 bases from J, the junction contained 8 bases not matched to a gene. CDR3 length: 16 amino acids. Germline CDR1 is SGHNT and CDR2 is YYREEE (reference sequence). DNA of the CDR3: TGTGCCAGCAGCTTGGCCGGGCAGGGGGCTAGCTATGGCTACACCTTC. It encodes CASSLAGQGASYGYTF.

This chain joins TRBV5-1 and TRBJ2-7; D remains ambiguous. The end of the DNA fits TRBJ2-5 better, so the J call may be wrong. Germline CDR1 reads SGHRS; CDR2 reads YFSETQ. The CDR3 has 13 residues. CDR3 bases: TGCGCCAGCAGCTTGGCGCCCGTGGAGACCCAGTACTTC. Its translation is CASSLAPVETQYF.

The V call is TRBV9, the J call TRBJ2-2, with D possibly matching TRBD2 (5 bases). Germline loops: CDR1 SGDLS, CDR2 YYNGEE. The CDR3 extends over 15 amino acids. Trimming took off 0 bases at V and 8 bases at J, with 14 bases between the two ends. In nucleotides, the CDR3 is TGTGCCAGCAGCGTAGCTGACCACCTAGCAGGGGAGCTGTTTTTT. Amino acid sequence: CASSVADHLAGELFF.

V is TRBV10-2 and J is TRBJ2-2, with a tentative D call TRBD2 (5 bases). The V and J ends lost 1 base and 5 bases respectively, with 8 bases between them. Per germline, CDR1 WSHSY and CDR2 SAAADI. CDR3 length: 14 residues. The CDR3 loop reads CASSEFGRTGELFF. The CDR3 DNA reads as TGCGCCAGCAGTGAGTTTGGGAGAACCGGGGAGCTGTTTTTT.

This rearrangement joins TRBV7-2 to TRBJ2-7, with TRBD2 matching over 12 bases. Per germline, CDR1 SGHTA and CDR2 FQGNSA. Trimming cost V 3 bases and J 2 bases; bases outside gene matches: 8. There are 17 residues in the CDR3. The CDR3 bases are TGTGCCAGCAGCTTCCGAAGACTAGCGGGAGTACCCTACGAGCAGTACTTC. It yields the protein CASSFRRLAGVPYEQYF.

The rearrangement links TRBV10-3 to TRBJ2-2, with D unresolved. Germline loops: CDR1 ENHRY, CDR2 SYGVKD. The CDR3 has 13 amino acids. V was shortened by 6 bases and J by 0 bases, with 5 bases between the two germline ends. The CDR3 reads CAISRTNTGELFF. The CDR3 DNA reads as TGTGCCATCAGCAGGACGAACACCGGGGAGCTGTTTTTT.

This rearrangement joins TRBV5-6 to TRBJ2-7; D unclear. Germline CDR1 reads SGHDT; CDR2 reads YYEEEE. The germline V and J ends were trimmed by 0 bases and 5 bases, with 9 bases remaining between them. This CDR3 is built from 13 residues. CDR3 DNA sequence: TGTGCCAGCAGCTTGGGCGGTTCCAACGAGCAGTACTTC. As protein: CASSLGGSNEQYF.

The table lists this clone with a count of one. The rearrangement uses TRBV5-1 and TRBJ2-7; D perhaps matches TRBD1 (5 bases). CDR3 length: 14 amino acids. With 5 bases removed from V and 0 bases from J, the gap between germline ends came to 12 bases. Germline CDR1 reads SGHRS; CDR2 reads YFSETQ. The CDR3 region has the DNA TGCGCCAGCAGTACAACAGGCCCCTCCTACGAGCAGTACTTC. Translating it yields CASSTTGPSYEQYF.

The rearrangement uses TRBV6-5 and TRBJ2-7; 10 bases match TRBD1. Trimming removed 6 bases from V and 6 bases from J; junction bases left unmatched: 2. This CDR3 is 12 amino acids long. CDR1 MNHEY and CDR2 SVGAGI come from the germline V gene. Here the CDR3 reads CASSRDRGEQYF. The CDR3 DNA is TGTGCCAGCAGCAGGGACAGGGGCGAGCAGTACTTC.

The rearrangement joins TRBV9 to TRBJ2-2, with a weak D call TRBD1 (5 bases). Germline V gene data show CDR1 as SGDLS and CDR2 as YYNGEE. V was cut by 3 bases and J by 5 bases, with 17 bases left in between. The CDR3 sequence is 16 residues long. CDR3 sequence (DNA): TGTGCCAGCAGCGCATGGACACCCCTAGGGACCGGGGAGCTGTTTTTT. Translating it yields CASSAWTPLGTGELFF.

This clone has a handful of counts. The rearrangement joins TRBV30 to TRBJ1-5; 8 nucleotides agree with TRBD1. The CDR3 contains 14 residues. V gave up 1 base and J gave up 4 bases; unmatched junction bases: 3. CDR1 GTSNPN and CDR2 SVGIG come from the germline V gene (reference sequence). The CDR3 here is CAWSEQGANQPQHF. In DNA form, the CDR3 reads TGTGCCTGGAGTGAGCAGGGGGCGAATCAGCCCCAGCATTTT. The full variable domain, rest sourced from reference TRBV30 and TRBJ1-5, is SQTIHQWPATLVQPVGSPLSLECTVEGTSNPNLYWYRQAAGRGLQLLFYSVGIGQISSEVPQNLSASRPQDRQFILSSKKLLLSDSGFYLCAWSEQGANQPQHFGDGTRLSIL.

The CDR3 here is CAWGGPGTGDSPLHF. The CDR3 DNA reads TGTGCCTGGGGCGGACCCGGGACAGGGGATTCACCCCTCCACTTT. The chain recombines TRBV30 with TRBJ1-6; 10 nucleotides line up with TRBD1. CDR1 and CDR2 from the germline V gene are GTSNPN and SVGIG (reference sequence). The CDR3 consists of 15 residues. With V trimmed by 5 bases and J by 8 bases, 9 bases remained unmatched.

The gene calls are TRBV30 and TRBJ1-3; D is possibly TRBD1 (5 bases). In germline, CDR1 is GTSNPN, CDR2 SVGIG (reference sequence). This CDR3 spans 13 amino acids. V was trimmed by 1 base and J by 3 bases, leaving 7 bases between them. CDR3 residues: CAWSGGVGNTIYF. The CDR3 coding sequence is TGTGCCTGGAGTGGGGGGGTTGGAAACACCATATATTTT. The full variable domain, its missing parts supplied by reference TRBV30 and TRBJ1-3, is SQTIHQWPATLVQPVGSPLSLECTVEGTSNPNLYWYRQAAGRGLQLLFYSVGIGQISSEVPQNLSASRPQDRQFILSSKKLLLSDSGFYLCAWSGGVGNTIYFGEGSWLTVV.

This clone was detected once. V and J are TRBV25-1 and TRBJ2-3; TRBD1 agrees at 7 bases. Unmatched junction bases numbered 7, after V lost 5 bases and J lost 2 bases. The germline gives CDR1 MGHDK, CDR2 SYGVNS. This CDR3 region has 15 residues. CDR3 protein: CASSFNRGDTDTQYF. In nucleotides, the CDR3 is TGTGCCAGCAGTTTTAACAGGGGTGACACAGATACGCAGTATTTT.

The chain employs TRBV6-5 and TRBJ2-7; the D gene is possibly TRBD1 (5 bases). Trimming stripped 4 bases from V and 5 bases from J, with 12 bases between. The CDR3 spans 13 residues. CDR1 and CDR2 from the germline V gene are MNHEY and SVGAGI. CDR3 coding DNA: TGTGCCAGCAGTTTTAAGGGGCTCCACGAGCAGTACTTC. Protein: CASSFKGLHEQYF.

This clone is medium-sized in the sample. The rearrangement uses TRBV27 and TRBJ1-5; D gene unclear. Trimming pared 7 bases from V and 9 bases from J, leaving 10 bases between. The CDR3 sequence is 11 residues long. Germline CDR1 MNHEY, CDR2 SMNVEV (reference sequence). CDR3 bases: TGTGCCAGCACATTTTCGGGGCCCCAGCATTTT. This translates into CASTFSGPQHF.

The chain has TRBV7-8 and TRBJ2-5; no clear D gene. The length of the CDR3 is 14 residues. Trimming took off 2 bases at V and 2 bases at J, with 9 bases between the two ends. Germline V gene sequence: CDR1 SGHVS, CDR2 FQNEAQ. For the CDR3, the DNA is TGTGCCAGCAGCTTACCCATCGGGCAAGAGACCCAGTACTTC. Amino acid sequence: CASSLPIGQETQYF.

This chain uses TRBV29-1 with TRBJ2-2, with 10 bases fitting TRBD2. The CDR3 is 15 residues long. The ends lost 4 bases at V and 1 base at J; junction bases unmatched: 3. CDR1 is SQVTM, CDR2 ANQGSEA, per germline. This CDR3 is CSVAGTSENTGELFF. The CDR3 DNA reads TGCAGCGTTGCCGGGACTAGCGAGAACACCGGGGAGCTGTTTTTT.

The chain couples TRBV19 to TRBJ2-7; 9 bases are shared with TRBD1. Trimming removed 8 bases from V and 5 bases from J; junction bases left unmatched: 7. Germline-derived CDR1 and CDR2 are LNHDA and SQIVND (reference sequence). This CDR3 region has 13 residues. The DNA of the CDR3 is TGTGCCAGTCAACCGGGACAGGGAGACGAGCAGTACTTC. Protein sequence: CASQPGQGDEQYF.